The 28 T cell receptor beta chains below all came from one sample that was sequenced in a study of early T cells in non-severe SARS-CoV-2 infection. TCRdb re-derived calls from the 5' RACE reads in MiXCR, one entry per CDR3 protein. Of 45,000 to 55,000 distinct CDR3 sequences listed, 11% were seen once; the top ten hold about a tenth. Sequences were obtained from whole blood. Source of these receptors: an adult who was a healthcare worker with PCR-confirmed SARS-CoV-2 infection or an uninfected control (not recorded which).

This clonotype was seen only a few times. This chain connects TRBV29-1 to TRBJ2-6; D is possibly TRBD2 (6 bases). This CDR3 is built from 14 residues. Germline loops: CDR1 SQVTM, CDR2 ANQGSEA. The ends were cut back, 3 bases at V and 2 bases at J, with 8 bases in the middle. The CDR3 bases are TGCAGCGTTGACGGAGGGCCTGGGGCCAACGTCCTGACTTTC. As protein: CSVDGGPGANVLTF.

The genes are TRBV9 and TRBJ2-1; 10 bases match TRBD2. CDR1 is SGDLS, CDR2 YYNGEE, per germline. The CDR3 is 15 residues long. V gave up 4 bases and J gave up 9 bases; unmatched junction bases: 10. The CDR3, as DNA: TGTGCCAGCAGCCCAACTAGCGGGACTTCGGGTGAGCAGTTCTTC. Translating it yields CASSPTSGTSGEQFF.

This clonotype was seen ten or more times. This chain joins TRBV20-1 and TRBJ1-5, with D hard to call. The length of the CDR3 is 15 residues. Germline values: CDR1 DFQATT, CDR2 SNEGSKA (reference sequence). The V end was cut by 0 bases, the J end by 4 bases, with 13 bases between. The DNA for the CDR3 is TGCAGTGCTAGAGATCGAGTAGTTAGTAATCAGCCCCAGCATTTT. As protein: CSARDRVVSNQPQHF.

This chain joins TRBV3-1 and TRBJ1-2; D not certain. This CDR3 region has 13 residues. The V and J ends lost 0 bases and 6 bases respectively, with 8 bases between them. Germline-derived CDR1 and CDR2 are LGHDT and YNNKEL (reference sequence). CDR3 loop: CASSQDPADGYTF. CDR3 coding DNA: TGTGCCAGCAGCCAAGATCCTGCGGATGGCTACACCTTC.

The chain employs TRBV7-9 and TRBJ1-6; perhaps TRBD1 as D (5 bases). V dropped 1 base and J dropped 8 bases, with 6 bases sitting between them. The CDR3 contains 13 residues. Germline V gene lookup returns CDR1 SEHNR and CDR2 FQNEAQ (reference sequence). CDR3 coding DNA: TGTGCCAGCAGCTTAGGCAGGGATTCACCCCTCCACTTT. Protein: CASSLGRDSPLHF.

The rearrangement links TRBV12-3 or TRBV12-4 to TRBJ2-4, with a weak D call TRBD2 (7 bases). V was trimmed by 6 bases and J by 2 bases, leaving 17 bases between them. The length of the CDR3 is 16 residues. CDR3 protein: CASSPARGGPKNIQYF. CDR3 DNA: TGTGCCAGCAGCCCCGCGAGGGGGGGACCCAAAAACATTCAGTACTTC.

This clonotype was detected many times. The chain couples TRBV20-1 to TRBJ1-3, with 8 nucleotides matching TRBD1. The ends lost 5 bases at V and 0 bases at J; junction bases unmatched: 15. CDR1 is DFQATT and CDR2 is SNEGSKA in the germline V gene (reference sequence). The CDR3 runs to 18 residues. CDR3 nucleotide sequence: TGCAGTGCTTGGGCTATCCGGGACAGGCCTAGCTCTGGAAACACCATATATTTT. Translating it yields CSAWAIRDRPSSGNTIYF.

About this clonotype itself: One base away lies a much larger clone, so this may be a sequencing read error. V gene TRBV30 combines with J gene TRBJ1-6, with unresolved D. The CDR3 is made up of 14 amino acids. Germline V gene sequence: CDR1 GTSNPN, CDR2 SVGIG (reference sequence). Written as DNA, the CDR3 is TGTTCCTGGAGTGTCCAGTACCATAATTCACCCCTCCACTTT. This codes for CSWSVQYHNSPLHF.

This clonotype was picked up a small number of times. The CDR3 does not close with the conserved phenylalanine or tryptophan, likely indicating a read error. It is unclear where the CDR3 begins or ends on the DNA, so no DNA is shown, and the CDR3 is as TCRdb lists it. The genes are TRBV28 and TRBJ1-2; the D call of TRBD1 is as the table states it, not checked on the DNA. A total of 12 residues make up the CDR3, ends included. The germline gives CDR1 MDHEN, CDR2 SYDVKM. The CDR3 protein is CAINSGTGPISL.

The chain links TRBV20-1 to TRBJ2-7, with D unresolved. CDR1 DFQATT and CDR2 SNEGSKA come from the germline V gene (reference sequence). The CDR3 runs 12 residues. V was shortened by 5 bases and J by 4 bases, with 12 bases between the two germline ends. The CDR3 region has the DNA TGCAGTGCTCGGCACAGAGGTTACGAGCAGTACTTC. Protein sequence: CSARHRGYEQYF.

The chain is built from TRBV4-1 and TRBJ1-5, with D unresolved. The CDR3 consists of 13 residues. The V end was cut by 0 bases, the J end by 5 bases, with 5 bases between. Germline assignment: CDR1 MGHRA and CDR2 YSYEKL. CDR3 coding DNA: TGCGCCAGCAGCCAAGATTCAGATCAGCCCCAGCATTTT. Its translation is CASSQDSDQPQHF.

The chain recombines TRBV18 with TRBJ1-1; no clear D gene. The V end was cut by 0 bases, the J end by 0 bases, with 8 bases between. From germline, CDR1 is KGHSH and CDR2 LQKENI. The CDR3 extends over 15 amino acids. Here the CDR3 reads CASSPPRTLNTEAFF. The CDR3, as DNA: TGTGCCAGCTCACCACCTCGGACCCTGAACACTGAAGCTTTCTTT.

This clonotype was detected only a few times. J is TRBJ2-4 and V is TRBV4-1; a weak D match, TRBD2 (5 bases). Trimming cost V 4 bases and J 0 bases, with 19 bases left between them. CDR3 length equals 18 residues. CDR1 MGHRA and CDR2 YSYEKL come from the germline V gene. The CDR3 region has the DNA TGCGCCAGCAGCCCAAAGAAGGAGAGCGGCCTAGCCAAAAACATTCAGTACTTC. Amino acid sequence: CASSPKKESGLAKNIQYF.

V gene TRBV6-4 combines with J gene TRBJ2-1, with D possibly being TRBD1 (5 bases). The length of the CDR3 is 13 residues. In germline, CDR1 is MRHNA, CDR2 SNTAGT. V lost 0 bases and J lost 9, with 9 bases in between. The CDR3 reads CASSDSGRGEQFF. The CDR3 DNA sequence: TGTGCCAGCAGTGACTCGGGAAGGGGTGAGCAGTTCTTC.

This clonotype was counted between two and nine times. V and J are TRBV18 and TRBJ2-7, with 16 positions matching TRBD2. The CDR3 extends over 15 amino acids. Germline V gene data show CDR1 as KGHSH and CDR2 as LQKENI. Germline trimming cut 3 bases from V and 4 bases from J; bases unmatched to any gene: 0. The CDR3, as DNA: TGTGCCAGCTCACCGGGACTAGCGGGAGGGTACGAGCAGTACTTC. Its protein is CASSPGLAGGYEQYF.

This clonotype was seen more than once but under ten times. The CDR3 DNA follows: TGTGCCAGCAGTCTCTTGGCCCGTCTTTCCTACAATGAGCAGTTCTTC. Encoded protein: CASSLLARLSYNEQFF. The chain joins TRBV28 to TRBJ2-1, with D unclear. Deletions cut 5 bases from V and 1 base from J, with 15 bases between. The CDR3 consists of 16 residues. The V gene's germline CDR1 is MDHEN and CDR2 SYDVKM.

This clonotype has just a few counts. V usage is TRBV20-1 and J usage is TRBJ2-5; D is perhaps TRBD1 (6 bases). Trimming cost V 4 bases and J 5 bases, with 17 bases left between them. The CDR3 contains 14 residues. Germline-derived CDR1 and CDR2 are DFQATT and SNEGSKA (reference sequence). CDR3: CSAIDSQGSETQYF. The CDR3 DNA follows: TGCAGTGCTATCGACTCACAGGGATCCGAGACCCAGTACTTC.

The table lists this clonotype with many counts. The chain uses TRBV12-3 or TRBV12-4 and TRBJ1-3; tentatively, D is TRBD1 (6 bases). The CDR3 is made up of 16 amino acids. Trimming took 7 bases from V and 0 from J, leaving 16 bases between them. DNA of the CDR3: TGTGCCAGCACTCGAGGGGGAAAAAGCTCTGGAAACACCATATATTTT. This sequence encodes CASTRGGKSSGNTIYF.

This clonotype was detected a few times. V is TRBV20-1 and J is TRBJ1-1; 7 bases align to TRBD1. With 4 bases clipped from V and 10 bases from J, the junction kept 12 bases outside the gene matches. CDR3 length: 13 amino acids. The germline gives CDR1 DFQATT, CDR2 SNEGSKA (reference sequence). Here the CDR3 reads CSATVTGLVGAFF. In nucleotides, the CDR3 is TGCAGTGCTACCGTGACAGGGTTGGTCGGAGCTTTCTTT.

This clonotype was recorded at least ten times. This rearrangement joins TRBV12-3 or TRBV12-4 to TRBJ1-5; TRBD1 might be the D (6 bases). V shed 5 bases and J shed 7 bases, with 15 bases lying between them. This CDR3 comprises 14 residues. CDR3 amino acids: CASSTGTRGQPQHF. The CDR3 DNA sequence: TGTGCCAGCAGTACTGGGACCAGGGGACAGCCCCAGCATTTT.

In this sample, this clonotype turned up many times. One junction end does not reproduce the germline sequence, and a read error may be involved. The gene calls are TRBV18 and TRBJ1-1; 8 nucleotides align to TRBD1. The V gene's germline CDR1 is KGHSH and CDR2 LQKENI. The CDR3 consists of 14 residues. CDR3 region: CASSPQGGNTEAFF. The CDR3 coding sequence is TGTGCCAGCTCCCCACAGGGGGGGAACACTGAAGCTTTCTTT. Looking up the rest from reference TRBV18 and TRBJ1-1 gives the full variable domain: NAGVMQNPRHLVRRRGQEARLRCSPMKGHSHVYWYRQLPEEGLKFMVYLQKENIIDESGMPKERFSAEFPKEGPSILRIQQVVRGDSAAYFCASSPQGGNTEAFFGQGTRLTVV.

This clonotype came up many times. The V call is TRBV5-5, the J call TRBJ2-3; 9 bases are a match to TRBD2. Germline V gene lookup returns CDR1 SGHKS and CDR2 YYEKEE (reference sequence). V shed 2 bases, J shed 1 base, and the junction held 5 bases outside the gene matches. CDR3 size: 16 residues. CDR3 in DNA: TGTGCCAGCAGCTTCGTTACTAGCGGGCGCACAGATACGCAGTATTTT. Encoded protein: CASSFVTSGRTDTQYF.

This clonotype has a handful of counts. CDR3 sequence reads: CASRGLAGGYEQYF. CDR3 in DNA: TGTGCCAGCAGGGGACTAGCGGGGGGCTACGAGCAGTACTTC. The rearrangement uses TRBV27 and TRBJ2-7; TRBD2 aligns across 15 bases. V lost 6 bases and J lost 3; bases outside the gene matches: 0. Germline CDR1 reads MNHEY; CDR2 reads SMNVEV (reference sequence). The CDR3 runs 14 residues.

This clonotype occurred many times. The genes are TRBV9 and TRBJ2-1; 7 bases match TRBD1. Germline lookup yields CDR1 SGDLS and CDR2 YYNGEE. The trim removed 6 bases at V and 1 base at J, leaving 7 bases unmatched. This CDR3 has 15 amino acids. The CDR3: CASNWDSASYNEQFF. CDR3 in DNA: TGTGCCAGCAACTGGGACAGCGCGTCCTACAATGAGCAGTTCTTC.

This clonotype was detected a few times. The chain combines TRBV28 with TRBJ2-2; D is undetermined. The germline CDR1 and CDR2 sequences are MDHEN and SYDVKM. Trimming took 10 bases from V and 2 from J, leaving 11 bases between them. The CDR3 has 13 amino acids. The CDR3 loop is CANMAPNTGELFF. CDR3 DNA sequence: TGTGCCAACATGGCCCCAAACACCGGGGAGCTGTTTTTT.

The chain carries TRBV5-1 and TRBJ1-2, with D unclear. V was clipped by 0 bases and J by 0 bases, with 9 bases between them. The CDR3 loop spans 15 amino acids. The germline CDR1 and CDR2 sequences are SGHRS and YFSETQ. The CDR3 DNA follows: TGCGCCAGCAGCTTGGGGGTCAGTCCTAACTATGGCTACACCTTC. This sequence encodes CASSLGVSPNYGYTF.

The V call is TRBV5-1, the J call TRBJ2-3, with TRBD2 matching 8 bases. This CDR3 is 17 amino acids long. The trim removed 0 bases at V and 5 bases at J, leaving 11 bases unmatched. Germline CDR1 and CDR2: SGHRS and YFSETQ. The CDR3 DNA follows: TGCGCCAGCAGCTTGGGGAGCCTAGCGGGCCGGGGAGATACGCAGTATTTT. Its translation: CASSLGSLAGRGDTQYF.

This clonotype was found many times. This chain uses TRBV12-3 or TRBV12-4 with TRBJ2-3; 9 bases agree with TRBD2. The CDR3 runs to 15 residues. J gave up 6 bases and V 5 bases, and 9 bases lay outside the gene matches. The CDR3 loop reads CASSPPGLASDTQYF. DNA for the CDR3: TGTGCCAGCAGTCCCCCGGGACTAGCAAGCGATACGCAGTATTTT.